This T cell receptor (beta chain) was sequenced during a study of CD8+CD57+ T cells in acquired aplastic anemia. Study results and limitations: For CD8+ Simpson's diversity, patients and controls showed no significant difference.

This CDR3 spans 15 amino acids. Trimming removed 3 bases from V and 5 bases from J; junction bases left unmatched: 9. Germline CDR1 reads SNHLY; CDR2 reads FYNNEI. Only patients with CD8+CD57+ cell expansion on flow cytometry were chosen for sequencing. Everyone among the patients had severe acquired aplastic anemia. No therapy was given to patients before blood sampling. For CDR3 and TCR beta VDJ profiling, genomic DNA was the template used. TCRdb reprocessed the reads with MiXCR, giving one entry per CDR3 protein. The data show about 98,000 distinct CDR3 sequences, around 68% seen once. A word on this clonotype: The antigen is undetermined.

This clonotype was sampled from a human donor with aplastic anemia. Sequenced material: sorted CD4+, CD8+, or CD8+CD57+ T cells (not recorded which) from PBMCs. The J gene is TRBJ2-5, the V gene TRBV2, with 7 bases that match TRBD2. CDR3 in DNA: TGTGCCAGCAGTGAGAATGCGGGGGTCGGCGAGACCCAGTACTTC. Amino acid sequence: CASSENAGVGETQYF.